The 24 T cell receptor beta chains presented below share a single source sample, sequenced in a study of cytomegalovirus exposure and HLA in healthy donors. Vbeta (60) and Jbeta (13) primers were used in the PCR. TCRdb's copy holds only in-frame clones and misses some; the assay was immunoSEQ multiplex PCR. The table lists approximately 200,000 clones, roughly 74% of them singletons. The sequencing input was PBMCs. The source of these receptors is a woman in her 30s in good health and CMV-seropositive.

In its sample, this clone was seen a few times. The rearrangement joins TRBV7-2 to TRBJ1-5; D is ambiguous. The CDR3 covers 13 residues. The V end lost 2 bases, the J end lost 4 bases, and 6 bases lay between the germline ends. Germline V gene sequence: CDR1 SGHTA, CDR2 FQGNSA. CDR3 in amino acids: CASSLNINQPQHF. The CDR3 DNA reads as TGTGCCAGCAGCTTAAACATTAATCAGCCCCAGCATTTT.

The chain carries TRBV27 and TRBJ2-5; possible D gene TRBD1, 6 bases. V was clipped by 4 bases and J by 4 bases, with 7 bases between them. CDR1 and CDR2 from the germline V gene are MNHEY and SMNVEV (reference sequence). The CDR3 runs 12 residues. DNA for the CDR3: TGTGCCAGCAGTTCCAGGGGAGAGACCCAGTACTTC. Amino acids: CASSSRGETQYF.

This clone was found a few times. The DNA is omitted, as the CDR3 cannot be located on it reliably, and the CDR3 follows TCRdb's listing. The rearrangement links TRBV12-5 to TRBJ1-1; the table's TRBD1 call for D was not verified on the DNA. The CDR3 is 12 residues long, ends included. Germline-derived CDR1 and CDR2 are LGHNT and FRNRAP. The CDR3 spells CASGWGQGASFF.

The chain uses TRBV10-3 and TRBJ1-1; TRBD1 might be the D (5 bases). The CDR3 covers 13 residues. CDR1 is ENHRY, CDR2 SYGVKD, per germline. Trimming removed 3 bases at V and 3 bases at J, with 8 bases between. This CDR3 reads CAISDQQDTEAFF. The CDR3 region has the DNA TGTGCCATCAGTGATCAACAGGACACTGAAGCTTTCTTT.

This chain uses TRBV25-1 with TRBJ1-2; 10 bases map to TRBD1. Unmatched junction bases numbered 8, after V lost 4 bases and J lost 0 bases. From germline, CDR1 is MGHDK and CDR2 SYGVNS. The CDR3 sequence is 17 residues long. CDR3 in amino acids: CASSAFDRGRSNYGYTF. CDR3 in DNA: TGTGCCAGCAGTGCCTTCGACAGGGGGCGTTCTAACTATGGCTACACCTTC.

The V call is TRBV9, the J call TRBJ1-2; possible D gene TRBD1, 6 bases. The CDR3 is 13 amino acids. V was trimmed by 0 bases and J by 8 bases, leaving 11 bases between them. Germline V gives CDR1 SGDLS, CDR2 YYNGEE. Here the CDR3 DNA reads TGTGCCAGCAGCGTAGTTACAGGGTTCGGCTACACCTTC. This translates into CASSVVTGFGYTF.

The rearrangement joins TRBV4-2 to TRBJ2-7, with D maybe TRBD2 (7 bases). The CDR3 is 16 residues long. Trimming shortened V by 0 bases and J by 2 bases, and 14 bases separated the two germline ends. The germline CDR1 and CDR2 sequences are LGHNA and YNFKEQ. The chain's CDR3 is CASSQERSGDTYEQYF. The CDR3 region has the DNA TGTGCCAGCAGCCAAGAAAGAAGCGGGGACACCTACGAGCAGTACTTC.

The CDR3 reads CASSLGGFGTNTGELFF. The DNA of the CDR3 is TGCGCCAGCAGCTTGGGAGGGTTCGGGACGAACACCGGGGAGCTGTTTTTT. This rearrangement joins TRBV5-1 to TRBJ2-2; TRBD2 is a possible D gene (5 bases). The V gene's germline CDR1 is SGHRS and CDR2 YFSETQ. V was pared by 0 bases and J by 0 bases, with 12 bases between. The CDR3 loop spans 17 amino acids.

The CDR3 DNA reads as TGCGCCAGCAGCGGGACTAGCGGGTGGGCAGATACGCAGTATTTT. This translates into CASSGTSGWADTQYF. V is TRBV5-1 and J is TRBJ2-3, with 12 bases lining up with TRBD2. Germline V gene data show CDR1 as SGHRS and CDR2 as YFSETQ. The CDR3 loop spans 15 amino acids. J lost 4 bases, V lost 4 bases, and 4 bases had no gene match. Full variable domain (remainder filled in from reference TRBV5-1 and TRBJ2-3): KAGVTQTPRYLIKTRGQQVTLSCSPISGHRSVSWYQQTPGQGLQFLFEYFSETQRNKGNFPGRFSGRQFSNSRSEMNVSTLELGDSALYLCASSGTSGWADTQYFGPGTRLTVL.

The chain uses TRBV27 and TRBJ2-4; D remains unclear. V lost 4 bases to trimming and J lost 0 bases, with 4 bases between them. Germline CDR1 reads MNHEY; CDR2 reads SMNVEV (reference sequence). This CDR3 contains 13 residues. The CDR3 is CASSSLAKNIQYF. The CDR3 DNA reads TGTGCCAGCAGTTCCTTAGCCAAAAACATTCAGTACTTC.

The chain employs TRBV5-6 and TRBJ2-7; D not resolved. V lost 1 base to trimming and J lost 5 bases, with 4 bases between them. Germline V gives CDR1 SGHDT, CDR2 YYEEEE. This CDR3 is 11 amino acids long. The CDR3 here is CASSLHDEQYF. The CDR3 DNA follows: TGTGCCAGCAGCTTGCATGACGAGCAGTACTTC. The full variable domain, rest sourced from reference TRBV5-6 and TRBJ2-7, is DAGVTQSPTHLIKTRGQQVTLRCSPKSGHDTVSWYQQALGQGPQFIFQYYEEEERQRGNFPDRFSGHQFPNYSSELNVNALLLGDSALYLCASSLHDEQYFGPGTRLTVT.

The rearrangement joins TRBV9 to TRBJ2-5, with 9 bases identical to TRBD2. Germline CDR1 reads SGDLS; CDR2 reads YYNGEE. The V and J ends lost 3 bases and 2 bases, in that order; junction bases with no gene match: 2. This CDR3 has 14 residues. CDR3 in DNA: TGTGCCAGCAGCGGACTAGCGGAGCAAGAGACCCAGTACTTC. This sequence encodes CASSGLAEQETQYF.

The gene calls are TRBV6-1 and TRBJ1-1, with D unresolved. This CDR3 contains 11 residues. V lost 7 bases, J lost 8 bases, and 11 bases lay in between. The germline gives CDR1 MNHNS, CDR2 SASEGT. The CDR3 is CASTSGVEAFF. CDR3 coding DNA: TGTGCCAGCACTAGCGGTGTAGAAGCTTTCTTT.

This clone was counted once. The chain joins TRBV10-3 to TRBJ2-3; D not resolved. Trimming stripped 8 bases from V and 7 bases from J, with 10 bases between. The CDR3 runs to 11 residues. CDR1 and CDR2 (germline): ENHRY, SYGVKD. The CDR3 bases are TGTGCCATCCAAGCGCATAATACGCAGTATTTT. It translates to CAIQAHNTQYF.

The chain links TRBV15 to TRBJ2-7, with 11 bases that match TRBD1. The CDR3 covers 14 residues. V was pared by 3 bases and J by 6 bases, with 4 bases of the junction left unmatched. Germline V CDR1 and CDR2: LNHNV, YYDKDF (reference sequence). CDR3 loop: CATSSGTGGFEQYF. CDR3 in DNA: TGTGCCACCAGCAGCGGGACAGGGGGTTTCGAGCAGTACTTC.

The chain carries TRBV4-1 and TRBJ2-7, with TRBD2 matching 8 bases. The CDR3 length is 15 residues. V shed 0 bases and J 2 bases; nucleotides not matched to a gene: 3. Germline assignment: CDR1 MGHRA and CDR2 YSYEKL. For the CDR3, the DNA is TGCGCCAGCAGCCAAGATGGGACTAGTGCCTACGAGCAGTACTTC. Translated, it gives CASSQDGTSAYEQYF.

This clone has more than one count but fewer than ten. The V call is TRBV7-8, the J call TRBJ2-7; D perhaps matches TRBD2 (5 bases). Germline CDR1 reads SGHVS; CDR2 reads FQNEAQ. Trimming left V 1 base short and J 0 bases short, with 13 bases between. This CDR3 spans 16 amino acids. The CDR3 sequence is CASSLELRVSSYEQYF. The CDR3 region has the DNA TGTGCCAGCAGCTTAGAGTTGCGGGTAAGCTCCTACGAGCAGTACTTC.

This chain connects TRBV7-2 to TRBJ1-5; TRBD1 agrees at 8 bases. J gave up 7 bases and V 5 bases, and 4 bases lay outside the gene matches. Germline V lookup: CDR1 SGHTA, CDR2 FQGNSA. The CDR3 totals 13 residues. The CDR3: CASSNRTGQPQHF. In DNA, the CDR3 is TGTGCCAGCAGCAATAGGACAGGGCAGCCCCAGCATTTT.

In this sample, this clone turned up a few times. The CDR3 coding sequence is TGTGCCAGCAGCGCGACTACTAGCGGGAGAGGCACAGATACGCAGTATTTT. Its translation is CASSATTSGRGTDTQYF. The genes are TRBV11-3 and TRBJ2-3; TRBD2 matches 11 bases. The CDR3 has 17 residues. Per the germline V gene, CDR1 is SGHNT and CDR2 is YENEEA. V dropped 5 bases and J dropped 1; count of bases not matched to a gene: 8.

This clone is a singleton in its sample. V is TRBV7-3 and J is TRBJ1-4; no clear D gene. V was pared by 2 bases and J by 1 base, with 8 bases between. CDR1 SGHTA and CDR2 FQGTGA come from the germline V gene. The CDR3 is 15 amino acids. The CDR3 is CASSLEGITNEKLFF. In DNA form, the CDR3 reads TGTGCCAGCAGCTTAGAGGGTATAACTAATGAAAAACTGTTTTTT.

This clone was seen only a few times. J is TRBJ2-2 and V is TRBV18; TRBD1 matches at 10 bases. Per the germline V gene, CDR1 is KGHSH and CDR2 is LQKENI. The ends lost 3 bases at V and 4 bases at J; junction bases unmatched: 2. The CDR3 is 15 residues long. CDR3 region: CASSPGQGPTGELFF. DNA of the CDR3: TGTGCCAGCTCACCGGGACAGGGGCCCACCGGGGAGCTGTTTTTT.

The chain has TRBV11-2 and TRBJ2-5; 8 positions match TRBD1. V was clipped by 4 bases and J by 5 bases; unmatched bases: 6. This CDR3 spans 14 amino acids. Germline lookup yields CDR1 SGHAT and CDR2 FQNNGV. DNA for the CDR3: TGTGCCAGCAGCTCCCGGACAGGGACGGAGACCCAGTACTTC. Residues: CASSSRTGTETQYF.

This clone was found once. The CDR3 nucleotides are TGTGCCAGCCGTAGACAGGGAAGCTCCTATAATTCACCCCTCCACTTT. It specifies CASRRQGSSYNSPLHF. This chain uses TRBV6-4 with TRBJ1-6; 7 bases line up with TRBD1. In germline, CDR1 is MRHNA, CDR2 SNTAGT. The CDR3 extends over 16 amino acids. The V segment lost 8 bases and the J segment 0 bases; nucleotides outside the gene matches: 7.

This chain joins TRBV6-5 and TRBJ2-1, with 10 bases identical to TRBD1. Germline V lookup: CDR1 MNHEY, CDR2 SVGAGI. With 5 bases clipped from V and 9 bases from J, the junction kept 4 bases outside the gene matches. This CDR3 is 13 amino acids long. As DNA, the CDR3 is TGTGCCAGCAGTCGCGGACAGGGGGGTGAGCAGTTCTTC. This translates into CASSRGQGGEQFF.